Sequencing of this TCR beta chain was carried out in a study of chemoradiotherapy in HPV16-positive cancers. V was pared by 7 bases and J by 8 bases, with 17 bases between. CDR3 length equals 13 residues. Germline loops: CDR1 LGHNT, CDR2 FRNRAP. Over chemoradiotherapy, repertoires were sampled more than once. TCRdb's table, derived via immunoSEQ multiplex PCR, lists solely in-frame clones and lacks some. The sample contains approximately 12,000 clones, over 75% of which appear only once. Sampling was done from a patient who underwent chemoradiotherapy. The receptor was derived from a human donor with HPV-associated anogenital cancer. This chain uses TRBV12-5 with TRBJ1-2; tentatively, D is TRBD1 (5 bases). The chain's CDR3 is CASASTGWGGYTF. The CDR3 DNA reads as TGTGCTAGTGCCTCCACGGGATGGGGGGGCTACACCTTC.